One sample yielded the 11 T cell receptor beta chains listed below, sequenced in a study of shared clonotypes between healthy human individuals. Profiled with immunoSEQ multiplex PCR; TCRdb holds only in-frame clones, not every one. The sample carries roughly 500,000 clones, around 74% recorded once. Source material: PBMCs. All receptors derive from a middle-aged woman in good health. Some clones in this sample may be carry-over from other donors' samples.

V and J are TRBV6-4 and TRBJ1-1; no clear D gene. Trimming cost V 8 bases and J 1 base, with 8 bases left between them. CDR1 is MRHNA, CDR2 SNTAGT, per germline. CDR3 size: 12 residues. The DNA of the CDR3 is TGTGCCAGCGGGCGGGGGAACACTGAAGCTTTCTTT. Translation: CASGRGNTEAFF.

The CDR3 DNA follows: TGCGCCAGCAGCCCCACCGGGACGAGAAAGGGCTACAATGAGCAGTTCTTC. Residues: CASSPTGTRKGYNEQFF. V and J are TRBV5-1 and TRBJ2-1, with D perhaps given as TRBD1 or TRBD2 (5 bases each). The germline gives CDR1 SGHRS, CDR2 YFSETQ. The CDR3 consists of 17 residues. V lost 4 bases and J 3 bases, leaving 20 bases between the germline ends.

This sequence joins TRBV10-3 and TRBJ1-4; 8 bases line up with TRBD1. CDR1 is ENHRY and CDR2 is SYGVKD in the germline V gene. After removal of 0 bases from V and 5 bases from J, the junction contained 2 bases not matched to a gene. The CDR3 covers 15 residues. This CDR3 reads CAISESDRENEKLFF. The CDR3, as DNA: TGTGCCATCAGTGAGTCGGACAGGGAAAATGAAAAACTGTTTTTT.

V and J are TRBV20-1 and TRBJ2-5; unclear D gene. The germline gives CDR1 DFQATT, CDR2 SNEGSKA (reference sequence). Between the trimmed V and J ends, which lost 1 base and 5 bases, there was a span of 5 bases. The CDR3 totals 11 residues. The CDR3 DNA reads TGCAGTGCTAGAGCGTTTGAGACCCAGTACTTC. This gives the protein CSARAFETQYF.

In the case of this clone: Compared with germline, one end of the junction differs, possibly owing to a read error. V gene TRBV7-9 combines with J gene TRBJ1-1, with D possibly being TRBD1 (6 bases). The CDR3 runs 14 residues. Germline CDR1 is SEHNR and CDR2 is FQNEAQ (reference sequence). The CDR3 region has the DNA TGTGCCAGCAGCACGGGACAAGCTGCGGCTGAGGCTTTCTTT. Residues: CASSTGQAAAEAFF.

The V call is TRBV5-1, the J call TRBJ1-3; TRBD1 matches 9 bases. The V gene's germline CDR1 is SGHRS and CDR2 YFSETQ. CDR3 length: 16 amino acids. J was trimmed by 0 bases and V by 2 bases; bases with no gene match: 3. The CDR3 reads CASSLQGASSGNTIYF. In DNA form, the CDR3 reads TGCGCCAGCAGCTTACAGGGGGCCAGCTCTGGAAACACCATATATTTT.

Here the CDR3 DNA reads TGTGCCTGGAGCACAGGGGGTACGGTGGCTGAAGCTTTCTTT. This codes for CAWSTGGTVAEAFF. The chain joins TRBV30 to TRBJ1-1; 8 positions agree with TRBD1. Germline-derived CDR1 and CDR2 are GTSNPN and SVGIG (reference sequence). V shed 3 bases, J shed 6 bases, and the junction held 9 bases outside the gene matches. The CDR3 is 14 amino acids.

In DNA, the CDR3 is TGTGCCACCGGCGGGCGGCGGGAAATTGGAGTGCATACGCAGTATTTT. Translation: CATGGRREIGVHTQYF. This chain joins TRBV27 and TRBJ2-3, with D perhaps matching TRBD2 (6 bases). V was cut by 10 bases and J by 7 bases, with 27 bases left in between. From germline, CDR1 is MNHEY and CDR2 SMNVEV (reference sequence). The CDR3 runs to 16 residues.

J is TRBJ2-3 and V is TRBV25-1, with TRBD2 identical over 8 bases. CDR1 is MGHDK and CDR2 is SYGVNS in the germline V gene. V gave up 4 bases and J gave up 7 bases; unmatched junction bases: 7. The CDR3 extends over 14 amino acids. CDR3 bases: TGTGCCAGCAGTGGAACGGGAGGGCCGAATACGCAGTATTTT. Encoded protein: CASSGTGGPNTQYF.

This chain's CDR3 is CASRTRVSGVAPRHTQYF. CDR3 sequence (DNA): TGTGCCAGCAGAACCCGCGTAAGCGGCGTCGCCCCCAGGCATACGCAGTATTTT. This chain connects TRBV27 to TRBJ2-3; possible D gene TRBD2, 5 bases. V was cut by 6 bases and J by 7 bases, with 29 bases left in between. This CDR3 comprises 18 residues. Germline V gene lookup returns CDR1 MNHEY and CDR2 SMNVEV (reference sequence).

The chain combines TRBV28 with TRBJ2-7; D remains unclear. CDR1 MDHEN and CDR2 SYDVKM come from the germline V gene. The CDR3 loop spans 12 amino acids. The CDR3 sequence is CVQWGKGYEQYF. Here the CDR3 DNA reads TGTGTCCAGTGGGGTAAAGGCTACGAGCAGTACTTC.